One and the same sample provided the 27 T cell receptor beta chains below, sequenced in a study of T cells in Graves' hyperthyroidism and ophthalmopathy. From RNA transcripts, TCR beta CDR3 regions were amplified. HTBI primers were employed in a first-round RT-PCR of the TCR CDR3. TCRdb independently ran MiXCR on the multiplex PCR reads; one entry per CDR3 protein. The sample shows 500,000 to 650,000 distinct CDR3 sequences, about 15% of them seen only once. What was sequenced was blood. Receptors were obtained from a woman between 40 and 50 years old with Graves' hyperthyroidism.

This chain connects TRBV5-1 to TRBJ2-5; no firm D call. Germline lookup yields CDR1 SGHRS and CDR2 YFSETQ. The V gene lost 2 bases and the J gene lost 3 bases, with 14 bases spanning the gap. The CDR3 has 15 residues. The CDR3 DNA reads as TGCGCCAGCAGCTTTTCCAGTGCCTCCAAAGAGACCCAGTACTTC. Amino acids: CASSFSSASKETQYF.

This clonotype was detected ten times or more. The V and J genes are TRBV18 and TRBJ1-2, with 8 bases lining up with TRBD1. Germline values: CDR1 KGHSH, CDR2 LQKENI. The CDR3 sequence is 13 residues long. J lost 3 bases, V lost 8 bases, and 5 bases had no gene match. The CDR3 protein is CASSPDRDYGYTF. DNA of the CDR3: TGTGCCAGCAGTCCGGACAGGGACTATGGCTACACCTTC.

This clonotype was observed many times. The V call is TRBV7-2, the J call TRBJ2-7; D remains unclear. From germline, CDR1 is SGHTA and CDR2 FQGNSA. V lost 7 bases to trimming and J lost 0 bases, with 10 bases between them. This CDR3 has 13 amino acids. DNA for the CDR3: TGTGCCAGCACCCGTCCCGGCTCCTACGAGCAGTACTTC. Translation: CASTRPGSYEQYF.

The V call is TRBV6-1, the J call TRBJ1-6, with 7 bases lining up with TRBD1. This CDR3 is 17 amino acids long. V lost 6 bases and J lost 0; bases outside the gene matches: 8. The V gene's germline CDR1 is MNHNS and CDR2 SASEGT. Here the CDR3 reads CASREMTGSSYNSPLHF. The CDR3 DNA sequence: TGTGCCAGCAGGGAAATGACAGGGAGCTCCTATAATTCACCCCTCCACTTT.

Only a few counts were recorded for this clonotype. This chain joins TRBV4-1 and TRBJ2-1; D is unresolved. Looked up from germline, CDR1 is MGHRA and CDR2 is YSYEKL. The CDR3 is 15 residues long. V gave up 2 bases and J gave up 0 bases, with 8 bases separating them. Here the CDR3 reads CASSQYSSSYNEQFF. In DNA form, the CDR3 reads TGCGCCAGCAGCCAATACAGTAGCTCCTACAATGAGCAGTTCTTC.

This clonotype was counted only a few times. The chain employs TRBV6-1 and TRBJ2-1; the match to TRBD2 covers 8 bases. Germline values: CDR1 MNHNS, CDR2 SASEGT. CDR3 size: 15 residues. The junction had 11 bases not matched to a gene; V was cut back by 8 bases and J by 5 bases. CDR3 bases: TGTGCCAGCCACTCGGGAGGGAGCGGGAACAATGAGCAGTTCTTC. This codes for CASHSGGSGNNEQFF.

This clonotype was observed a handful of times. Compared with germline, one end of the junction differs, possibly owing to a read error. In nucleotides, the CDR3 is TGCAGTGCTAGAGACGCGACTACCACAGATTCGCAGTATTTT. Amino acid sequence: CSARDATTTDSQYF. This chain joins TRBV20-1 and TRBJ2-3, with D possibly TRBD2 on 5 matching bases. This CDR3 region has 14 residues. The germline gives CDR1 DFQATT, CDR2 SNEGSKA (reference sequence).

As regards this clonotype: One end of the junction varies from germline; a read error may be responsible. V is TRBV7-7 and J is TRBJ2-5, with a tentative D call TRBD1 (5 bases). Germline values: CDR1 SSHAT, CDR2 FNYEAQ (reference sequence). This CDR3 has 14 amino acids. CDR3 in amino acids: CASSLGAVGETQYF. For the CDR3, the DNA is TGTGCTAGCAGCTTAGGGGCAGTTGGGGAGACCCAGTACTTC.

This clonotype was recorded many times. This chain joins TRBV27 and TRBJ2-7; 10 nucleotides agree with TRBD2. CDR3 length: 14 amino acids. Germline values: CDR1 MNHEY, CDR2 SMNVEV (reference sequence). The J segment lost 4 bases and the V segment lost 5 bases, leaving 5 bases of the junction unmatched. The CDR3 reads CASSIAGGGYEQYF. The CDR3 bases are TGTGCCAGCAGTATAGCGGGAGGTGGGTACGAGCAGTACTTC.

There are many counts of this clonotype. The CDR3, as DNA: TGCGCCAGCAGCTTGGTTTCCCGGGACAGGATCAATGAGCAGTTCTTC. Translating it yields CASSLVSRDRINEQFF. The gene calls are TRBV5-1 and TRBJ2-1, with TRBD1 identical over 8 bases. In germline, CDR1 is SGHRS, CDR2 YFSETQ. After removal of 0 bases from V and 6 bases from J, the junction contained 8 bases not matched to a gene. CDR3 length: 16 amino acids.

The chain combines TRBV4-1 with TRBJ2-2; D is unclear. Trimming pared 6 bases from V and 2 bases from J, leaving 10 bases between. The CDR3 consists of 14 residues. The germline gives CDR1 MGHRA, CDR2 YSYEKL. The CDR3 DNA is TGCGCCAGCAGTCCCCAGTCCAACACCGGGGAGCTGTTTTTT. Translation: CASSPQSNTGELFF.

This chain connects TRBV20-1 to TRBJ1-6; no firm D call. Germline V lookup: CDR1 DFQATT, CDR2 SNEGSKA (reference sequence). Trimming removed 0 bases from V and 2 bases from J, with 5 bases in between. CDR3 length: 14 residues. CDR3 nucleotide sequence: TGCAGTGCTAGAGATTCAGCCTATAATTCACCCCTCCACTTT. It translates to CSARDSAYNSPLHF.

The chain uses TRBV9 and TRBJ2-7, with TRBD1 as a possible D gene (6 bases). Germline lookup yields CDR1 SGDLS and CDR2 YYNGEE. The CDR3 is made up of 14 amino acids. V lost 0 bases and J lost 3, with 10 bases in between. Here the CDR3 DNA reads TGTGCCAGCAGCGTAGGAGGGGGTCTCTACGAGCAGTACTTC. Amino acid sequence: CASSVGGGLYEQYF.

This clonotype was detected many times. The chain recombines TRBV27 with TRBJ2-1, with D uncertain. The V and J ends lost 4 bases and 0 bases respectively, with 4 bases between them. This CDR3 is built from 13 residues. CDR1 and CDR2 from the germline V gene are MNHEY and SMNVEV (reference sequence). The CDR3 sequence is CASSSISYNEQFF. The DNA for the CDR3 is TGTGCCAGCAGTTCCATCTCCTACAATGAGCAGTTCTTC.

Ten or more counts support this clonotype. The gene calls are TRBV19 and TRBJ1-5, with a possible D match to TRBD1 (5 bases). This CDR3 region has 15 residues. V lost 3 bases to trimming and J lost 11 bases, with 20 bases between them. Per germline, CDR1 LNHDA and CDR2 SQIVND (reference sequence). The CDR3 DNA sequence: TGTGCCAGTAGTATGTTCGACAGCTGGGGTGGAGCCCAGCATTTT. This codes for CASSMFDSWGGAQHF.

With respect to this clonotype: Possible read error: a much larger clone is one base away. CDR3 region: CATSDFVQGDYNEQYF. The CDR3, as DNA: TGTGCCACCAGTGATTTCGTCCAGGGGGATTACAATGAGCAGTACTTC. This chain links TRBV24-1 with TRBJ2-1; 7 nucleotides line up with TRBD1. The end of the DNA is better explained by TRBJ2-7, so the J call may be wrong. Germline V lookup: CDR1 KGHDR, CDR2 SFDVKD. The CDR3 extends over 16 amino acids.

In this sample, this clonotype turned up many times. The gene calls are TRBV28 and TRBJ2-1, with 7 positions matching TRBD2. Per germline, CDR1 MDHEN and CDR2 SYDVKM. This CDR3 comprises 15 residues. V shed 8 bases, J shed 7 bases, and the junction held 14 bases outside the gene matches. The DNA for the CDR3 is TGTGCCAGCTGCAAGCTTATGGGAGGGGTTAATGAGCAGTTCTTC. It encodes CASCKLMGGVNEQFF.

This clonotype was recorded many times. The CDR3 DNA sequence: TGCGCCAGCAGCTTGGGTTCGGAGGTCTATGAGCAGTTCTTC. Translated: CASSLGSEVYEQFF. The chain has TRBV5-1 and TRBJ2-1; D is possibly TRBD2 (5 bases). The germline V gene encodes CDR1 SGHRS and CDR2 YFSETQ. CDR3 size: 14 residues. The V gene lost 0 bases and the J gene lost 8 bases, with 12 bases spanning the gap.

The sample holds many counts of this clonotype. V and J are TRBV6-1 and TRBJ2-7; D may be TRBD2 (6 bases). The CDR3 covers 14 residues. From germline, CDR1 is MNHNS and CDR2 SASEGT. Trimming removed 6 bases at V and 4 bases at J, with 16 bases between. The CDR3, as DNA: TGTGCCAGCAGACCCCGGGACTGGATATACGAGCAGTACTTC. It yields the protein CASRPRDWIYEQYF.

The count of this clonotype is one. This chain connects TRBV12-3 or TRBV12-4 to TRBJ1-3; D is unclear. The V gene lost 7 bases and the J gene lost 0 bases, with 13 bases spanning the gap. The CDR3 runs 15 residues. As DNA, the CDR3 is TGTGCCAGCACCTCTACGGGGTTCTCTGGAAACACCATATATTTT. Its translation is CASTSTGFSGNTIYF.

This clonotype was observed a few times. The chain recombines TRBV20-1 with TRBJ2-3; 10 bases are shared with TRBD2. The germline V gene encodes CDR1 DFQATT and CDR2 SNEGSKA (reference sequence). Trimming cost V 0 bases and J 6 bases; bases outside gene matches: 6. The CDR3 has 15 amino acids. CDR3 residues: CSARDVSGRLDTQYF. In DNA, the CDR3 is TGCAGTGCTAGAGATGTTAGCGGGAGGTTGGATACGCAGTATTTT.

Regarding this clonotype: A much more abundant neighbour one base away suggests this may be a read error. V and J are TRBV2 and TRBJ2-7; D call uncertain. The CDR3 covers 11 residues. Germline V lookup: CDR1 SNHLY, CDR2 FYNNEI. CDR3 sequence reads: CAGRTSYEQYF. The CDR3 nucleotides read TGTGCCGGCAGGACCTCCTACGAGCAGTACTTC. The whole variable domain, remainder taken from reference TRBV2 and TRBJ2-7, is EPEVTQTPSHQVTQMGQEVILRCVPISNHLYFYWYRQILGQKVEFLVSFYNNEISEKSEIFDDQFSVERPDGSNFTLKIRSTKLEDSAMYFCAGRTSYEQYFGPGTRLTVT.

This clonotype was recorded at least ten times. J is TRBJ1-5 and V is TRBV20-1, with 11 bases identical to TRBD1. The CDR3 spans 16 residues. Germline V gives CDR1 DFQATT, CDR2 SNEGSKA (reference sequence). Trimming cost V 2 bases and J 5 bases; bases outside gene matches: 8. The CDR3 bases are TGCAGTGCTAGAAGGGGGGACAGGGGGTCACATCAGCCCCAGCATTTT. Translation: CSARRGDRGSHQPQHF.

The CDR3 nucleotides are TGTGCCATCAGTGAGGCTAGCAACATTCAGTACTTC. It codes for CAISEASNIQYF. The V and J genes are TRBV10-3 and TRBJ2-4; a weak D match, TRBD2 (5 bases). This CDR3 region has 12 residues. Deletions cut 2 bases from V and 7 bases from J, with 6 bases between. Germline CDR1 ENHRY, CDR2 SYGVKD.

At least ten counts were recorded for this clonotype. CDR3 loop: CASSLRPAGDEQYF. The DNA of the CDR3 is TGCGCCAGCAGCTTGAGGCCGGCCGGGGACGAGCAGTACTTC. J is TRBJ2-7 and V is TRBV5-1; TRBD2 might be the D (5 bases). Germline-derived CDR1 and CDR2 are SGHRS and YFSETQ. Between the trimmed V and J ends, which lost 1 base and 5 bases, there was a span of 13 bases. This CDR3 region has 14 residues.

This clonotype was seen repeatedly, ten times or more. The V call is TRBV18, the J call TRBJ2-5; possibly TRBD1 for D (6 bases). CDR1 is KGHSH, CDR2 LQKENI, per germline. This CDR3 is built from 13 residues. The V end lost 6 bases, the J end lost 2 bases, and 10 bases lay between the germline ends. CDR3 DNA: TGTGCCAGCTCCGTGGACAGTCAAGAGACCCAGTACTTC. Its translation: CASSVDSQETQYF. Drawing the rest from reference TRBV18 and TRBJ2-5, the complete variable domain is NAGVMQNPRHLVRRRGQEARLRCSPMKGHSHVYWYRQLPEEGLKFMVYLQKENIIDESGMPKERFSAEFPKEGPSILRIQQVVRGDSAAYFCASSVDSQETQYFGPGTRLLVL.

The chain combines TRBV14 with TRBJ2-7, with 11 bases lining up with TRBD2. The trim removed 1 base at V and 7 bases at J, leaving 9 bases unmatched. CDR3 length: 16 amino acids. CDR1 SGHDN and CDR2 FVKESK come from the germline V gene. CDR3 bases: TGTGCCAGCAGCCAAGCACTAGCGGGAGCGCCCTGGGAGCAGTACTTC. Translating it yields CASSQALAGAPWEQYF. Using reference TRBV14 and TRBJ2-7 for the parts outside the CDR3, the full variable domain is EAGVTQFPSHSVIEKGQTVTLRCDPISGHDNLYWYRRVMGKEIKFLLHFVKESKQDESGMPNNRFLAERTGGTYSTLKVQPAELEDSGVYFCASSQALAGAPWEQYFGPGTRLTVT.